The 18 T cell receptor beta chains below were found in one sample sequenced in a study of shared clonotypes between healthy human individuals. CD45RO-negative, CCR7-positively selected cells formed the naive CD8 fraction, excluding terminally differentiated effector memory CD45RA+ cells. Assay used: immunoSEQ multiplex PCR; TCRdb lists only in-frame clones, some missing. Of 1.5 million to 2.5 million clones listed, roughly 94% are singletons. The sample consisted of naive CD8+ T cells sorted from blood. The receptors here all came from a young man in good health.

The CDR3 loop reads CSVGYLLDPTEQYF. The CDR3 DNA follows: TGCAGCGTTGGGTACCTACTAGATCCCACAGAGCAGTACTTC. The chain combines TRBV29-1 with TRBJ2-7; tentatively, D is TRBD2 (5 bases). The germline V and J ends were trimmed by 4 bases and 7 bases, with 20 bases remaining between them. Germline V gene data show CDR1 as SQVTM and CDR2 as ANQGSEA. This CDR3 is 14 amino acids long.

This chain uses TRBV30 with TRBJ1-2; TRBD1 agrees at 8 bases. This CDR3 has 13 residues. The V segment lost 3 bases and the J segment 6 bases; nucleotides outside the gene matches: 6. CDR1 and CDR2 from the germline V gene are GTSNPN and SVGIG (reference sequence). In DNA form, the CDR3 reads TGTGCCTGGAGCCACTCGGGACAGGATGGCTACACCTTC. Protein sequence: CAWSHSGQDGYTF. The full variable domain, completed using reference TRBV30 and TRBJ1-2, is SQTIHQWPATLVQPVGSPLSLECTVEGTSNPNLYWYRQAAGRGLQLLFYSVGIGQISSEVPQNLSASRPQDRQFILSSKKLLLSDSGFYLCAWSHSGQDGYTFGSGTRLTVV.

Notes on this clone: Other DNA sequences of this sample code for an identical CDR3. The chain joins TRBV27 to TRBJ1-1; D not resolved. The CDR3 runs 14 residues. The germline CDR1 and CDR2 sequences are MNHEY and SMNVEV (reference sequence). V was shortened by 2 bases and J by 0 bases, with 7 bases between the two germline ends. CDR3 in DNA: TGTGCCAGCAGTTTAAACGGAATGAACACTGAAGCTTTCTTT. Amino acids: CASSLNGMNTEAFF.

On this clone: Additional DNA sequences in this sample encode the identical CDR3. This chain links TRBV27 with TRBJ1-5; possible D gene TRBD1, 6 bases. V was clipped by 0 bases and J by 4 bases, with 10 bases between them. This CDR3 spans 15 amino acids. Germline V lookup: CDR1 MNHEY, CDR2 SMNVEV (reference sequence). The CDR3 sequence: CASSLSLGANQPQHF. The CDR3 coding sequence is TGTGCCAGCAGTTTATCTTTGGGGGCGAATCAGCCCCAGCATTTT.

This clone was recorded once. The chain uses TRBV29-1 and TRBJ2-5, with D possibly being TRBD1 (5 bases). Germline-derived CDR1 and CDR2 are SQVTM and ANQGSEA. CDR3 size: 16 residues. Trimming took 6 bases from V and 4 from J, leaving 24 bases between them. The CDR3 loop is CSVVTPGYRQVETQYF. The CDR3 DNA is TGCAGCGTCGTGACCCCGGGTTACAGGCAGGTAGAGACCCAGTACTTC.

V is TRBV5-4 and J is TRBJ2-5; perhaps TRBD1 as D (5 bases). The V gene lost 0 bases and the J gene lost 4 bases, with 10 bases spanning the gap. The CDR3 runs to 14 residues. The germline CDR1 and CDR2 sequences are SGHNT and YYREEE (reference sequence). In DNA form, the CDR3 reads TGTGCCAGCAGCTTGGAGGGGTCAGGAGAGACCCAGTACTTC. It encodes CASSLEGSGETQYF.

Turning to this clone: This sample also contains other DNA sequences that code for the same CDR3. This chain uses TRBV9 with TRBJ2-7; D gene unclear. Germline V gene data show CDR1 as SGDLS and CDR2 as YYNGEE. This CDR3 is 14 amino acids long. Trimming stripped 0 bases from V and 2 bases from J, with 9 bases between. The CDR3 coding sequence is TGTGCCAGCAGCGTAGACAGTGCCGCCTACGAGCAGTACTTC. Translating it yields CASSVDSAAYEQYF.

The chain has TRBV5-1 and TRBJ2-7, with 10 positions matching TRBD2. The germline V gene has CDR1 SGHRS and CDR2 YFSETQ. This CDR3 region has 15 residues. V was clipped by 4 bases and J by 2 bases; unmatched bases: 6. CDR3 nucleotides: TGCGCCAGCAGCAGTCTAGCGGGGGAGACCTACGAGCAGTACTTC. Amino acids: CASSSLAGETYEQYF.

Note on this clone: Other DNA variants within this sample encode the same CDR3. The gene calls are TRBV9 and TRBJ2-3, with 9 bases lining up with TRBD2. The junction had 3 bases not matched to a gene; V was cut back by 4 bases and J by 0 bases. Per germline, CDR1 SGDLS and CDR2 YYNGEE. The length of the CDR3 is 15 residues. The CDR3 coding sequence is TGTGCCAGCAGCCCGGGGACTAGCAGCACAGATACGCAGTATTTT. As protein: CASSPGTSSTDTQYF.

The CDR3 here is CASSVAGTAGEKLFF. The CDR3 nucleotides are TGTGCCAGCAGCGTCGCCGGGACCGCGGGGGAAAAACTGTTTTTT. V usage is TRBV9 and J usage is TRBJ1-4; weak D call: TRBD1 (5 bases). This CDR3 region has 15 residues. Trimming cost V 2 bases and J 8 bases, with 16 bases left between them. Germline CDR1 SGDLS, CDR2 YYNGEE.

The V gene is TRBV4-1, the J gene TRBJ2-5, with D maybe TRBD1 (5 bases). CDR1 is MGHRA, CDR2 YSYEKL, per germline. The CDR3 runs to 14 residues. V was cut by 4 bases and J by 5 bases, with 14 bases left in between. Here the CDR3 reads CASSPPRAGETQYF. CDR3 coding DNA: TGCGCCAGCAGCCCGCCCAGGGCAGGGGAGACCCAGTACTTC.

V gene TRBV5-1 combines with J gene TRBJ1-6; 7 nucleotides line up with TRBD1. Germline CDR1 reads SGHRS; CDR2 reads YFSETQ. Trimming cost V 1 base and J 8 bases; bases outside gene matches: 3. The length of the CDR3 is 14 residues. This CDR3 reads CASSLSGGDSPLHF. The CDR3 DNA is TGCGCCAGCAGCTTGTCAGGGGGGGATTCACCCCTCCACTTT.

The CDR3 DNA reads as TGTGCCATCACCCCGGGACAGGGGGGCTACGAGCAGTACTTC. Protein sequence: CAITPGQGGYEQYF. This rearrangement joins TRBV10-3 to TRBJ2-7; TRBD1 agrees at 11 bases. Germline trimming cut 7 bases from V and 3 bases from J; bases unmatched to any gene: 5. The CDR3 length is 14 residues. Germline V gene data show CDR1 as ENHRY and CDR2 as SYGVKD.

The chain uses TRBV11-2 and TRBJ2-7; D is unresolved. Germline V gives CDR1 SGHAT, CDR2 FQNNGV. V was cut by 1 base and J by 3 bases, with 7 bases left in between. The length of the CDR3 is 13 residues. CDR3 protein: CASSLAYDYEQYF. In nucleotides, the CDR3 is TGTGCCAGCAGCTTAGCGTACGACTACGAGCAGTACTTC.

Turning to this clone: The sample carries other DNA sequences with the same CDR3. The V gene is TRBV27, the J gene TRBJ2-3; D is perhaps TRBD2 (6 bases). V dropped 3 bases and J dropped 0 bases, with 10 bases sitting between them. The CDR3 has 15 amino acids. Germline V gives CDR1 MNHEY, CDR2 SMNVEV (reference sequence). CDR3 nucleotides: TGTGCCAGCAGTTTGGAGGGCTCGAGCACAGATACGCAGTATTTT. Translating gives CASSLEGSSTDTQYF.

The V gene is TRBV5-1, the J gene TRBJ2-1, with TRBD2 identical over 13 bases. Germline V CDR1 and CDR2: SGHRS, YFSETQ. After removal of 1 base from V and 7 bases from J, the junction contained 14 bases not matched to a gene. The length of the CDR3 is 19 residues. CDR3 protein: CASSLRTSGSIYAGNEQFF. Written as DNA, the CDR3 is TGCGCCAGCAGCTTGAGGACTAGCGGGAGTATCTACGCTGGGAATGAGCAGTTCTTC.

The chain has TRBV30 and TRBJ2-7, with a possible D match to TRBD1 (5 bases). V gave up 3 bases and J gave up 3 bases, with 24 bases separating them. CDR1 GTSNPN and CDR2 SVGIG come from the germline V gene (reference sequence). This CDR3 contains 17 residues. The CDR3 region is CAWRHPRVSRANYEQYF. CDR3 bases: TGTGCCTGGAGGCATCCCAGAGTTAGCAGGGCCAACTACGAGCAGTACTTC.

This chain uses TRBV5-4 with TRBJ2-7, with D possibly being TRBD1 (6 bases). Germline loops: CDR1 SGHNT, CDR2 YYREEE (reference sequence). This CDR3 spans 16 amino acids. Between the trimmed V and J ends, which lost 4 bases and 5 bases, there was a span of 22 bases. The CDR3 DNA reads as TGTGCCAGCAGCAAATGGGGTGCACAGGGTGATCACGAGCAGTACTTC. Protein sequence: CASSKWGAQGDHEQYF.